These T cell receptor beta chains were read from a single sample in a study of shared clonotypes between healthy human individuals. Generated by immunoSEQ multiplex PCR, the TCRdb table keeps only in-frame clones and is missing some. The table includes around 600,000 clones, 85% to 95% detected once. The sequenced sample was naive CD8+ T cells sorted from blood. Receptors originate from a woman in her twenties or thirties in good health. The CDR3 runs from the conserved cysteine through the conserved F or W. A D gene is named only where the DNA matches it firmly. Clone size appears in some rows only: once, few, many, or a class for an expanded clone.

d_call | j_call | v_call | clone_size | cdr3_aa | cdr3_nt
NA | TRBJ1-2 | TRBV9 | once | CASSEGTSGAYGYTF | TGTGCCAGCAGCGAAGGGACTTCAGGGGCCTATGGCTACACCTTC
TRBD1 | TRBJ2-7 | TRBV2 | NA | CASSIDTGDISYEQYF | TGTGCCAGCAGTATAGATACAGGGGATATTTCCTACGAGCAGTACTTC
NA | TRBJ2-2 | TRBV27 | NA | CASSSGWNAGELFF | TGTGCCAGCAGTTCAGGGTGGAATGCCGGGGAGCTGTTTTTT
NA | TRBJ1-3 | TRBV6-5 | NA | CASSLTGFSGNTIYF | TGTGCCAGCAGTCTTACAGGCTTCTCTGGAAACACCATATATTTT
NA | TRBJ1-1 | TRBV7-9 | NA | CASSTNEAFF | TGTGCCAGCAGCACAAATGAAGCTTTCTTT
TRBD1 | TRBJ1-5 | TRBV7-2 | NA | CASSFTGQGFPDQPQHF | TGTGCCAGCAGCTTTACCGGACAGGGGTTTCCAGATCAGCCCCAGCATTTT
NA | TRBJ1-5 | TRBV19 | NA | CASSMLSGDSNQPQHF | TGTGCCAGTAGTATGCTCAGCGGGGATAGCAATCAGCCCCAGCATTTT
NA | TRBJ1-5 | TRBV29-1 | NA | CSVESGTGQPQHF | TGCAGCGTTGAATCCGGGACGGGACAGCCCCAGCATTTT
NA | TRBJ2-7 | TRBV19 | NA | CASSYGPTYEQYF | TGTGCCAGTAGTTACGGGCCCACCTACGAGCAGTACTTC
TRBD1 | TRBJ2-7 | TRBV29-1 | NA | CSVEARTGSYEQYF | TGCAGCGTTGAGGCACGGACAGGGTCCTACGAGCAGTACTTC
NA | TRBJ2-1 | TRBV10-2 | NA | CASSESTTEQFF | TGCGCCAGCAGTGAGTCGACAACAGAGCAGTTCTTC
TRBD2 | TRBJ2-3 | TRBV9 | NA | CASSGGGSRADTQYF | TGTGCCAGCAGCGGAGGCGGGAGTCGGGCAGATACGCAGTATTTT
TRBD2 | TRBJ2-1 | TRBV10-3 | NA | CAIGRGGSEQFF | TGTGCCATCGGGAGGGGAGGCAGTGAGCAGTTCTTC
NA | TRBJ2-4 | TRBV4-1 | NA | CASSSRELAKNIQYF | TGCGCCAGCAGCTCTAGGGAGCTAGCCAAAAACATTCAGTACTTC
TRBD2 | TRBJ2-7 | TRBV30 | once | CAWSLLAGASEQYF | TGTGCCTGGAGTTTACTAGCGGGAGCGAGTGAGCAGTACTTC
TRBD1 | TRBJ2-7 | TRBV4-1 | NA | CASSQTPGTGVDEQYF | TGCGCCAGCAGCCAAACACCCGGGACAGGGGTCGACGAGCAGTACTTC
NA | TRBJ2-5 | TRBV7-9 | NA | CASSLGGVRETQYF | TGTGCCAGCAGCTTAGGGGGGGTTAGGGAGACCCAGTACTTC
NA | TRBJ2-1 | TRBV27 | NA | CASSSTGAHNEQFF | TGTGCCAGCAGTTCCACGGGAGCCCACAATGAGCAGTTCTTC
NA | TRBJ2-7 | TRBV27 | once | CASSLSGDGYEQYF | TGTGCCAGCAGTTTGTCAGGGGATGGCTACGAGCAGTACTTC
NA | TRBJ2-2 | TRBV15 | NA | CATSREAGDTGELFF | TGTGCCACCAGCAGAGAAGCAGGGGACACCGGGGAGCTGTTTTTT
TRBD2 | TRBJ2-1 | TRBV10-3 | NA | CAIRGESGVTNEQFF | TGTGCCATCAGGGGGGAAAGCGGGGTAACGAATGAGCAGTTCTTC
TRBD2 | TRBJ2-7 | TRBV27 | NA | CASSLAGGPYEQYF | TGTGCCAGCAGTTTAGCGGGAGGTCCCTACGAGCAGTACTTC